The 28 T cell receptor beta chains below were found in one sample sequenced in a study of blood T cell repertoires in COVID-19. Repertoires were generated with immunoSEQ multiplex PCR, while TCRdb's copy carries only in-frame clones and drops some. The sample lists more than 90,000 clones, under 80% occurring once. Sequencing used peripheral blood. All receptors come from a man in his fifties or sixties with acute or convalescent COVID-19.

The chain is built from TRBV9 and TRBJ2-1; TRBD2 matches at 8 bases. This CDR3 contains 14 residues. The V and J ends lost 9 bases and 9 bases, in that order; junction bases with no gene match: 14. Germline values: CDR1 SGDLS, CDR2 YYNGEE. This CDR3 is CANREGGASGEQFF. The CDR3 DNA sequence: TGTGCCAACCGGGAGGGAGGGGCCTCCGGTGAGCAGTTCTTC.

The V gene is TRBV7-8, the J gene TRBJ2-2, with 9 bases identical to TRBD2. The CDR3 spans 17 residues. V shed 5 bases, J shed 3 bases, and the junction held 10 bases outside the gene matches. CDR1 is SGHVS and CDR2 is FQNEAQ in the germline V gene. This chain's CDR3 is CASSKTLAGSYTGELFF. CDR3 bases: TGTGCCAGCAGCAAGACCCTAGCGGGATCCTACACCGGGGAGCTGTTTTTT.

Only a few counts were recorded for this clone. This chain connects TRBV29-1 to TRBJ2-7; TRBD2 aligns across 10 bases. The germline V gene encodes CDR1 SQVTM and CDR2 ANQGSEA. There are 13 residues in the CDR3. With 7 bases clipped from V and 5 bases from J, the junction kept 8 bases outside the gene matches. CDR3 region: CSATGTSVDEQYF. Here the CDR3 DNA reads TGCAGCGCGACCGGGACTAGCGTTGACGAGCAGTACTTC.

The rearrangement links TRBV5-1 to TRBJ1-6; a weak D match, TRBD1 (5 bases). V was pared by 0 bases and J by 5 bases, with 9 bases between. There are 15 residues in the CDR3. The germline V gene has CDR1 SGHRS and CDR2 YFSETQ. CDR3 DNA sequence: TGCGCCAGCAGCTTGGGGGGGAGGAATAATTCACCCCTCCACTTT. Residues: CASSLGGRNNSPLHF.

The rearrangement links TRBV4-1 to TRBJ2-1, with 11 positions matching TRBD2. The trim removed 4 bases at V and 0 bases at J, leaving 5 bases unmatched. The length of the CDR3 is 17 residues. Germline-derived CDR1 and CDR2 are MGHRA and YSYEKL. CDR3: CASSLGLAGVSYNEQFF. CDR3 in DNA: TGCGCCAGCAGCCTCGGACTAGCGGGTGTCTCCTACAATGAGCAGTTCTTC.

The chain employs TRBV29-1 and TRBJ2-3, with 8 bases identical to TRBD1. Trimming removed 8 bases from V and 0 bases from J; junction bases left unmatched: 10. Germline V gives CDR1 SQVTM, CDR2 ANQGSEA. The CDR3 runs 15 residues. The CDR3 DNA reads as TGCAGCCTTGGACAGGGCACCATTAGCACAGATACGCAGTATTTT. This codes for CSLGQGTISTDTQYF.

This chain uses TRBV27 with TRBJ1-1, with D hard to call. Looked up from germline, CDR1 is MNHEY and CDR2 is SMNVEV (reference sequence). The CDR3 contains 17 residues. V was clipped by 3 bases and J by 5 bases, with 22 bases between them. The CDR3 reads CASSFLPPGTQTTEAFF. Written as DNA, the CDR3 is TGTGCCAGCAGTTTCCTCCCCCCGGGAACACAAACGACTGAAGCTTTCTTT.

The rearrangement uses TRBV30 and TRBJ2-2; 8 bases fit TRBD1. This CDR3 is 16 amino acids long. Per germline, CDR1 GTSNPN and CDR2 SVGIG (reference sequence). V trimming: 1 base; J trimming: 5 bases; junction bases outside the gene matches: 9. CDR3 protein: CAWSGEDREATGELFF. CDR3 in DNA: TGTGCCTGGAGTGGAGAGGACAGGGAGGCGACCGGGGAGCTGTTTTTT.

The chain combines TRBV13 with TRBJ2-2; no clear D gene. Trimming took off 2 bases at V and 4 bases at J, with 5 bases between the two ends. This CDR3 has 13 residues. The germline gives CDR1 PRHDT, CDR2 FYEKMQ (reference sequence). The CDR3 protein is CASSLSSTGELFF. CDR3 nucleotides: TGTGCCAGCAGCTTATCCTCCACCGGGGAGCTGTTTTTT.

The chain recombines TRBV6-5 with TRBJ1-2; the match to TRBD1 covers 7 bases. The V gene end was trimmed by 11 bases and the J gene end by 3 bases; junction bases not matched to a gene: 6. This CDR3 spans 12 amino acids. CDR1 is MNHEY and CDR2 is SVGAGI in the germline V gene. For the CDR3, the DNA is TGTGCCTGCTTGGGGACAGACTATGGCTACACCTTC. Amino acids: CACLGTDYGYTF.

The gene calls are TRBV10-3 and TRBJ1-2; unclear D gene. V was pared by 4 bases and J by 8 bases, with 11 bases between. Per the germline V gene, CDR1 is ENHRY and CDR2 is SYGVKD. The CDR3 loop spans 12 amino acids. The CDR3 sequence is CAISAQIGGYTF. The CDR3 nucleotides read TGTGCCATCAGTGCCCAGATCGGGGGCTACACCTTC.

This clone was picked up many times. The V gene is TRBV4-1, the J gene TRBJ2-7, with TRBD1 as a possible D gene (6 bases). The V end was cut by 3 bases, the J end by 3 bases, with 15 bases between. CDR1 and CDR2 (germline): MGHRA, YSYEKL. The CDR3 runs to 15 residues. The CDR3 sequence: CASSQTGTPNYEQYF. For the CDR3, the DNA is TGCGCCAGCAGCCAGACCGGGACACCTAACTACGAGCAGTACTTC.

The chain couples TRBV7-9 to TRBJ2-2, with TRBD2 identical over 7 bases. Germline assignment: CDR1 SEHNR and CDR2 FQNEAQ (reference sequence). The CDR3 contains 17 residues. Trimming took 2 bases from V and 3 from J; bases not matched to a gene: 9. The CDR3: CASSLRDYPSDTGELFF. The CDR3 coding sequence is TGTGCCAGCAGCTTAAGGGACTACCCGAGTGACACCGGGGAGCTGTTTTTT.

The V gene is TRBV19, the J gene TRBJ1-4; D remains ambiguous. There are 13 residues in the CDR3. V was cut by 5 bases and J by 3 bases, with 7 bases left in between. Germline loops: CDR1 LNHDA, CDR2 SQIVND (reference sequence). The CDR3 coding sequence is TGTGCCAGTAGTTCAGGTCCTAATGAAAAACTGTTTTTT. Translated: CASSSGPNEKLFF.

The V call is TRBV2, the J call TRBJ2-7; D is unclear. The CDR3 loop spans 13 amino acids. Trimming cost V 8 bases and J 5 bases, with 16 bases left between them. CDR1 is SNHLY and CDR2 is FYNNEI in the germline V gene. CDR3 amino acids: CASSLGLLHEQYF. CDR3 bases: TGTGCCAGCTCCCTAGGCCTCCTCCACGAGCAGTACTTC.

This chain uses TRBV7-3 with TRBJ2-3, with 10 bases lining up with TRBD2. The CDR3 runs to 14 residues. CDR1 SGHTA and CDR2 FQGTGA come from the germline V gene. V dropped 6 bases and J dropped 7; count of bases not matched to a gene: 7. The CDR3 loop reads CASSPSGGGNTQYF. CDR3 DNA: TGTGCCAGCAGTCCCAGCGGGGGGGGAAATACGCAGTATTTT.

The rearrangement joins TRBV19 to TRBJ1-3, with unresolved D. This CDR3 comprises 15 residues. Germline CDR1 reads LNHDA; CDR2 reads SQIVND (reference sequence). V was shortened by 3 bases and J by 3 bases, with 12 bases between the two germline ends. The CDR3: CASSINGAYGNTIYF. The CDR3 DNA reads TGTGCCAGTAGTATTAATGGAGCTTATGGAAACACCATATATTTT.

The V call is TRBV29-1, the J call TRBJ1-2; maybe TRBD1 (5 bases). Germline loops: CDR1 SQVTM, CDR2 ANQGSEA. The CDR3 has 13 residues. Trimming removed 4 bases from V and 1 base from J, with 10 bases in between. Here the CDR3 reads CSVAEDINYGYTF. CDR3 bases: TGCAGCGTTGCAGAGGACATTAACTATGGCTACACCTTC.

The chain couples TRBV6-5 to TRBJ1-5; possibly TRBD1 for D (6 bases). The germline gives CDR1 MNHEY, CDR2 SVGAGI. Trimming removed 7 bases at V and 11 bases at J, with 18 bases between. CDR3 length equals 13 residues. The CDR3 sequence is CASKVGEGGTQHF. The CDR3 coding sequence is TGTGCCAGCAAGGTCGGGGAGGGGGGGACCCAGCATTTT.

The V call is TRBV5-6, the J call TRBJ2-7, with 11 bases identical to TRBD1. This CDR3 spans 15 amino acids. J lost 4 bases, V lost 4 bases, and 7 bases had no gene match. Germline V gives CDR1 SGHDT, CDR2 YYEEEE. CDR3 residues: CASSPGTGGSYEQYF. The CDR3 nucleotides are TGTGCCAGCAGCCCGGGGACAGGGGGGTCTTACGAGCAGTACTTC.

This rearrangement joins TRBV10-3 to TRBJ2-7; D not resolved. The germline CDR1 and CDR2 sequences are ENHRY and SYGVKD. This CDR3 spans 11 amino acids. The ends were cut back, 5 bases at V and 6 bases at J, with 8 bases in the middle. The CDR3 protein is CAISSEVEQYF. The CDR3 DNA follows: TGTGCCATCAGTAGTGAGGTCGAGCAGTACTTC.

This clone was seen a few times. The chain links TRBV10-3 to TRBJ2-5, with a possible D match to TRBD2 (6 bases). The CDR3 is 15 amino acids. In germline, CDR1 is ENHRY, CDR2 SYGVKD. V was pared by 4 bases and J by 1 base, with 13 bases between. CDR3 amino acids: CAISGSGAPQETQYF. CDR3 sequence (DNA): TGTGCCATCAGTGGTAGCGGCGCCCCCCAAGAGACCCAGTACTTC.

The V gene is TRBV11-2, the J gene TRBJ2-7, with TRBD1 as a possible D gene (5 bases). Germline values: CDR1 SGHAT, CDR2 FQNNGV. The CDR3 spans 16 residues. V lost 0 bases and J 3 bases, leaving 15 bases between the germline ends. The CDR3 sequence is CASSLDGQGESYEQYF. The CDR3 DNA reads TGTGCCAGCAGCTTAGATGGGCAGGGTGAAAGCTACGAGCAGTACTTC.

This chain uses TRBV21-1 with TRBJ2-3; TRBD1 was called by the table and not checked on the DNA. TRBV21-1 has pseudogene status. The CDR3 totals 17 residues. The CDR3: CASSKFFRDTFPDTQYF. The CDR3 region has the DNA TGTGCCAGCAGCAAATTTTTTCGGGACACCTTTCCGGATACGCAGTATTTT.

This chain uses TRBV11-1 with TRBJ2-4; D gene uncertain. The V end lost 0 bases, the J end lost 7 bases, and 10 bases lay between the germline ends. There are 14 residues in the CDR3. The germline CDR1 and CDR2 sequences are SGHAT and FQDESV (reference sequence). In nucleotides, the CDR3 is TGTGCCAGCAGCTTAGCATACATCGGGAACATTCAGTACTTC. It translates to CASSLAYIGNIQYF.

The chain carries TRBV18 and TRBJ2-2; a possible D gene is TRBD1 (5 bases). CDR3 length equals 14 residues. V dropped 4 bases and J dropped 5 bases, with 11 bases sitting between them. Germline values: CDR1 KGHSH, CDR2 LQKENI. CDR3 bases: TGTGCCAGCTCACTCCAGGGCCAGACCGGGGAGCTGTTTTTT. This translates into CASSLQGQTGELFF.

This clone was observed once. The V and J genes are TRBV7-2 and TRBJ1-2; D is possibly TRBD1 (6 bases). The CDR3 runs 15 residues. Trimming removed 5 bases at V and 7 bases at J, with 20 bases between. Per germline, CDR1 SGHTA and CDR2 FQGNSA. CDR3 amino acids: CASSREGGRGVGYTF. Here the CDR3 DNA reads TGTGCCAGCAGCCGCGAGGGGGGGCGCGGTGTTGGCTACACCTTC.

This clone was found once. The V gene is TRBV24-1, the J gene TRBJ2-3; possible D gene TRBD2, 5 bases. Germline CDR1 KGHDR, CDR2 SFDVKD. CDR3 length: 17 residues. V shed 1 base and J shed 2 bases, with 15 bases lying between them. The CDR3 region has the DNA TGTGCCACCAGTGATTTCGGGGTTGGACTGGCCACAGATACGCAGTATTTT. Encoded protein: CATSDFGVGLATDTQYF.